This is a list of T cell receptor beta chains from one sample in a study of blood T cell repertoires in COVID-19. Clones were read by immunoSEQ multiplex PCR, and TCRdb kept only the in-frame ones, dropping some. This sample has under 75,000 clones; approximately 78% occur once, and the top ten carry about a sixth. Sequenced input: peripheral blood. The receptors originated from an older man with acute or convalescent COVID-19. The CDR3 runs from the conserved cysteine through the conserved F or W. D genes are given only for firm matches. Clone size is not always given. Where it is, it says once, few, many or a class for expanded clones.

j_call	d_call	clone_size	v_call	cdr3_length	cdr3_aa	cdr3_nt
TRBJ1-5	NA	NA	TRBV27	16	CASTPIGGVSNQPQHF	TGTGCCAGCACCCCCATAGGGGGGGTGAGCAATCAGCCCCAGCATTTT
TRBJ2-7	NA	NA	TRBV6-2/TRBV6-3	16	CASSSPMTRPLVEQYF	TGTGCCAGCAGTTCCCCGATGACTCGTCCGTTGGTCGAGCAGTACTTC
TRBJ2-7	TRBD2	NA	TRBV19	14	CASSIRGSRYEQYF	TGTGCCAGTAGTATCCGCGGGAGTCGATACGAGCAGTACTTC
TRBJ2-4	TRBD2	once	TRBV4-1	15	CASGQRAGAKNIQYF	TGCGCCAGCGGACAAAGAGCGGGGGCCAAAAACATTCAGTACTTC
TRBJ2-2	NA	NA	TRBV11-1	13	CASSGQGTGELFF	TGTGCCAGCAGCGGGCAGGGAACCGGGGAGCTGTTTTTT
TRBJ1-1	NA	NA	TRBV6-5	15	CASSYSGGRETEAFF	TGTGCCAGCAGTTACTCGGGGGGGCGCGAGACTGAAGCTTTCTTT
TRBJ2-7	NA	NA	TRBV4-1	18	CASSQEASGGQVIYEQYF	TGCGCCAGCAGCCAAGAGGCGTCGGGGGGCCAGGTTATCTACGAGCAGTACTTC
TRBJ2-2	NA	NA	TRBV7-8	13	CASSYTNSGELFF	TGTGCCAGCAGCTACACTAACTCAGGGGAGCTGTTTTTT
TRBJ2-2	NA	NA	TRBV5-1	16	CASSPGLGANTGELFF	TGCGCCAGCAGCCCTGGTCTCGGTGCGAACACCGGGGAGCTGTTTTTT
TRBJ2-1	TRBD2	NA	TRBV27	18	CASSMMGAGGLKGNEQFF	TGTGCCAGCAGTATGATGGGAGCGGGAGGGCTTAAGGGCAATGAGCAGTTCTTC
TRBJ1-2	TRBD1	NA	TRBV5-4	15	CASSLERQGANGYTF	TGTGCCAGCAGCTTAGAGAGACAGGGGGCTAATGGCTACACCTTC
TRBJ2-7	TRBD2	few	TRBV6-6	13	CASAGVSGGEQYF	TGTGCCAGCGCTGGGGTCAGCGGGGGGGAGCAGTACTTC
TRBJ1-1	TRBD1	NA	TRBV19	18	CASSGRPSTGALRGEAFF	TGTGCCAGTAGTGGCAGGCCGTCGACAGGGGCCTTAAGGGGTGAAGCTTTCTTT
TRBJ2-5	NA	NA	TRBV15	15	CATSRTTLPGETQYF	TGTGCCACCAGCCGAACTACCTTGCCCGGGGAGACCCAGTACTTC
TRBJ2-1	TRBD2	NA	TRBV19	15	CASSRAGGAYNEQFF	TGTGCCAGTAGTCGGGCGGGAGGAGCCTACAATGAGCAGTTCTTC
TRBJ1-1	TRBD1	NA	TRBV7-3	16	CASRTPGQGKDTEAFF	TGTGCCAGCAGAACCCCCGGACAGGGGAAGGACACTGAAGCTTTCTTT
TRBJ1-1	NA	NA	TRBV7-2	15	CASSLAYTKNTEAFF	TGTGCCAGCAGCTTAGCGTACACGAAGAACACTGAAGCTTTCTTT
TRBJ2-3	NA	NA	TRBV15	16	CATSSDSTEPLDTQYF	TGTGCCACCAGCAGCGACTCGACAGAACCCCTGGATACGCAGTATTTT
TRBJ1-5	NA	NA	TRBV20-1	15	CSASGLADGNQPQHF	TGCAGTGCGAGTGGGCTGGCCGATGGCAATCAGCCCCAGCATTTT
TRBJ1-2	NA	NA	TRBV7-9	14	CASSPSQTNYGYTF	TGTGCCAGCAGCCCATCCCAGACAAACTATGGCTACACCTTC
TRBJ2-5	TRBD2	NA	TRBV9	15	CASSVAIGRDETQYF	TGTGCCAGCAGCGTAGCGATCGGGAGGGATGAGACCCAGTACTTC
TRBJ1-4	NA	NA	TRBV18	14	CASSPQSYREKLFF	TGTGCCAGCTCGCCACAATCATACAGGGAAAAACTGTTTTTT
TRBJ2-5	TRBD1	NA	TRBV7-9	15	CASSPPTGFGKTQYF	TGTGCCAGCAGCCCCCCGACAGGGTTTGGGAAGACCCAGTACTTC
TRBJ2-7	TRBD1	NA	TRBV18	15	CASSPQGASGYEQYF	TGTGCCAGCTCACCACAGGGGGCCAGCGGCTACGAGCAGTACTTC
TRBJ2-2	TRBD1	once	TRBV5-4	16	CASSLGGQGPTGELFF	TGTGCCAGCAGCTTAGGTGGACAGGGGCCCACCGGGGAGCTGTTTTTT
TRBJ2-4	NA	NA	TRBV27	15	CASSRSTVAKNIQYF	TGTGCCAGCAGTCGATCGACAGTAGCCAAAAACATTCAGTACTTC
TRBJ2-5	NA	NA	TRBV6-5	11	CASSPGETQYF	TGTGCCAGCAGTCCGGGGGAGACCCAGTACTTC
TRBJ2-7	TRBD2	NA	TRBV6-5	14	CASRGLAGTYEQYF	TGTGCCAGCAGGGGACTAGCGGGAACCTACGAGCAGTACTTC
TRBJ1-2	NA	NA	TRBV2	12	CASSVQAYGYTF	TGTGCCAGCAGTGTACAGGCATATGGCTACACCTTC
TRBJ1-6	TRBD1	NA	TRBV7-2	15	CASSTRTGDNSPLHF	TGTGCCAGCAGCACAAGGACAGGGGATAATTCACCCCTCCACTTT
TRBJ2-1	TRBD2	NA	TRBV4-2	15	CASSQGGGSYNEQFF	TGTGCCAGCAGCCAAGGGGGGGGCTCCTACAATGAGCAGTTCTTC
TRBJ2-1	TRBD2	NA	TRBV7-9	15	CASSFGTSGYNEQFF	TGTGCCAGCAGCTTCGGGACTAGCGGCTACAATGAGCAGTTCTTC
TRBJ1-5	TRBD1	NA	TRBV19	13	CASSLQGGQPQHF	TGTGCCAGTAGTTTACAGGGGGGTCAGCCCCAGCATTTT
TRBJ2-4	NA	once	TRBV19	15	CASSLAEGAKNIQYF	TGTGCCAGTAGTTTGGCGGAGGGAGCCAAAAACATTCAGTACTTC
TRBJ2-7	TRBD1	NA	TRBV28	16	CASSLGGGQGYYEQYF	TGTGCCAGCAGTTTAGGTGGTGGACAGGGGTACTACGAGCAGTACTTC
TRBJ1-4	NA	NA	TRBV19	13	CASTEGVGEKLFF	TGTGCCAGTACTGAGGGTGTCGGTGAAAAACTGTTTTTT
TRBJ2-7	NA	NA	TRBV18	13	CASSQDSSDEQYF	TGTGCCAGCTCACAAGATTCTAGCGACGAGCAGTACTTC
TRBJ2-2	NA	NA	TRBV6-2/TRBV6-3	16	CASSYSLGANTGELFF	TGTGCCAGCAGTTACTCGCTCGGTGCGAACACCGGGGAGCTGTTTTTT
TRBJ1-2	NA	NA	TRBV4-1	17	CASSQPTSRARERGYTF	TGCGCCAGCAGCCAACCGACCTCGAGAGCGCGCGAGAGGGGCTACACCTTC
TRBJ2-1	TRBD2	few	TRBV28	16	CASRPPGLAGDNEQFF	TGTGCCAGCAGGCCTCCGGGACTAGCGGGAGATAATGAGCAGTTCTTC
TRBJ2-7	TRBD1	NA	TRBV7-3	13	CASSQDRHYEQYF	TGTGCCAGCAGCCAGGACAGGCACTACGAGCAGTACTTC
TRBJ2-1	NA	NA	TRBV19	14	CASGAGLDYNEQFF	TGTGCCAGTGGTGCGGGACTGGACTACAATGAGCAGTTCTTC
TRBJ2-5	NA	NA	TRBV7-8	12	CASSRDQETQYF	TGTGCCAGCTCGCGGGATCAAGAGACCCAGTACTTC
TRBJ1-5	TRBD1	NA	TRBV6-2/TRBV6-3	15	CASSYEDRGGQPQHF	TGTGCCAGCAGTTACGAGGACAGGGGAGGTCAGCCCCAGCATTTT
TRBJ1-4	TRBD1	few	TRBV6-5	13	CASRDRGGEKLFF	TGTGCCAGCAGGGACAGGGGGGGCGAAAAACTGTTTTTT
TRBJ2-2	TRBD2	NA	TRBV5-5	16	CASSWTSGANTGELFF	TGTGCCAGCAGCTGGACTAGCGGGGCAAACACCGGGGAGCTGTTTTTT
TRBJ1-4	NA	NA	TRBV7-2	15	CASSLARRGGEKLFF	TGTGCCAGCAGCTTAGCGCGCCGGGGAGGTGAAAAACTGTTTTTT
TRBJ2-4	NA	once	TRBV5-6	15	CASSFGFLAKNIQYF	TGTGCCAGCAGTTTTGGCTTCCTAGCCAAAAACATTCAGTACTTC
TRBJ1-2	TRBD1	NA	TRBV18	15	CASSPGTGTRWGYTF	TGTGCCAGCTCACCAGGGACAGGGACCCGGTGGGGCTACACCTTC
TRBJ2-3	NA	NA	TRBV29-1	15	CSVLGGGLGEDTQYF	TGCAGCGTCTTAGGTGGTGGCCTAGGTGAAGATACGCAGTATTTT
TRBJ2-3	NA	NA	TRBV18	17	CASSPRQTISSTDTQYF	TGTGCCAGCTCACCGAGACAGACAATTTCTAGCACAGATACGCAGTATTTT
TRBJ2-1	TRBD2	NA	TRBV30	12	CAWSPGGNEQFF	TGTGCCTGGAGTCCGGGGGGGAATGAGCAGTTCTTC
TRBJ1-2	NA	few	TRBV7-2	14	CASSLAGRDYGYTF	TGTGCCAGCAGCTTAGCGGGCAGGGACTATGGCTACACCTTC
TRBJ1-4	NA	NA	TRBV3-1/TRBV3-2	13	CASSHGGGEKLFF	TGTGCCAGCAGCCATGGGGGGGGTGAAAAACTGTTTTTT